This T cell receptor (beta chain) comes out of a study of T cells in Graves' hyperthyroidism and ophthalmopathy (dated by TCRdb to between 2018 and 2021). Study-wide context: Peripheral blood samples were taken at initial diagnosis, before any treatment was given. Thyroid tissue and blood T-cell repertoires from six Graves' hyperthyroidism patients were also compared in the study. TCR V-J signatures able to tell the groups apart were searched for in a discovery cohort of approximately 95 patients, of whom more than 40 had Graves' ophthalmopathy and roughly 58 had stable Graves' hyperthyroidism. The roughly 91 discovery patients were randomly divided into training and test sets at a 7:3 ratio. After blood sampling, hyperthyroidism patients were treated with methimazole at a starting dose of 30 mg daily, and ophthalmopathy patients were treated with high-dose intravenous methylprednisolone. TCR Vbeta CDR3 sequencing of approximately 140 peripheral blood samples (approximately 44 ophthalmopathy, under 80 hyperthyroidism and around 17 progressor patients) is reported in the paper. Prospective prediction of ophthalmopathy was tested in an independent validation cohort of 18 to 20 hyperthyroidism patients and 17 patients who later progressed to ophthalmopathy. The full study reports these points: Sample size was not statistically predetermined, and investigators were not blinded to group allocation. Most expanded thyroid clonotypes (frequency above 0.001) were also found in blood, which suggests that blood repertoires may mirror thyroid immune responses. A model built on a 13 V-J signature distinguished ophthalmopathy from stable hyperthyroidism, reaching 87.88% sensitivity and around 81% specificity in cross-validation and 80%/75% in testing. During validation, the model predicted progression to ophthalmopathy a median of about 6.5 months ahead of onset, with 70.59% sensitivity and 72.22% specificity.

TCR beta CDR3 regions were amplified from RNA transcripts. The TCR CDR3 was subjected to a first round of RT-PCR using the HTBI primer set and the Qiagen OneStep RT-PCR kit. The libraries were constructed in a second round of multiplex PCR and then size-selected and purified. Sequencing of the libraries was done on an Illumina HiSeq2000 using paired-end 100 bp reads. The source study handled its data this way. Raw data were processed with SOAPnuke, discarding reads with adapters, uncalled bases, mean Phred below 15, or no exact constant-primer or identifier match. High-quality paired reads were merged with COPE v1.2.5, and unique nucleotide sequences were defined as clonotypes. MiTCR v1.1 was used to align clonotypes to the IMGT TRBV, TRBD and TRBJ reference segments. Only V-J combinations with frequency above 0.0001, covering approximately 99% of repertoires, were analysed. A TCS score was defined as the ratio between F50 (clonal expansion) and ExV (chaos), using BLOSUM62-based TCRdist between CDR3 peptides within each V-J. Welch's t-statistics and random forest reduced several hundred V-J features to 13, which were used in a naive Bayes classifier (R e1071). TCRdb itself trimmed the public reads at Q25 with fastp, ran MiXCR and retained productive beta chains. Each CDR3 protein gets just one entry, which takes the most common genes and DNA from the rows behind it. TCRdb assigned the V and J calls; the authors' analysis was not used. The table for this sample lists about 180,000 distinct CDR3 sequences; about a sixth of them were counted only once. 25% to 35% of the sample is held by the ten biggest clonotypes.

CDR1 and CDR2 were assigned from the germline V gene as SNHLY and FYNNEI. Inclusive of the bounding cysteine and phenylalanine, the CDR3 is 13 residues long. Only the CDR3 portion is preserved as DNA: 39 bases, with reading frame beginning at the first base. Trimming costs V 7 bases and J 0 bases, and their ends lie 10 bases apart. Stable Graves' hyperthyroidism was defined as no progression to ophthalmopathy during 18 months of follow-up. Hyperthyroidism patients were aged 18 to 65 years and newly diagnosed, with disease duration of less than 2 months. Patients with uncontrolled infections, other autoimmune diseases, pregnancy or lactation were excluded. Clinical symptoms, serum thyroxine and TRAb, thyroid ultrasound, and orbital computed tomography formed the basis for the diagnoses. Ficoll-Paque density gradient centrifugation was used to isolate PBMCs from under 11 ml of fresh peripheral blood. Trizol reagent was used to extract total RNA, and RNA quality was then checked on an Agilent 2100 Bioanalyzer.

This clonotype was counted ten times or more. Its antigen is not yet known. There are no base qualities to consult, and no much larger clone falls within one base. This clonotype was obtained from a woman in her forties or fifties with Graves' hyperthyroidism. Here the chain combines TRBV2 and TRBJ2-7; TRBD1 is perhaps the D gene, given 6 matching bases. The sample comprised blood. The CDR3 protein is CASTDRRSYEQYF. The DNA sequence follows: TGTGCCAGCACTGACAGGCGCTCCTACGAGCAGTACTTC.